Below are 25 T cell receptor beta chains sequenced from a single sample in a study of T-cell reconstitution after alpha-beta-depleted transplantation in children. Preparation of the TCRbeta library used unique molecular identifiers. TCRdb re-derived calls from the PCR reads in MiXCR, one entry per CDR3 protein. Of around 190,000 distinct CDR3 sequences listed, roughly 7.1% are singletons. The sequencing used PBMCs, collected before TCRalphabeta/CD19-depleted stem cell transplant. These receptors were taken from a boy between 2 and 10 years old with acute lymphoblastic leukemia, due to receive a stem cell transplant.

This clonotype has just one count. The chain joins TRBV19 to TRBJ2-1; TRBD2 matches at 8 bases. This CDR3 comprises 15 residues. V shed 1 base, J shed 7 bases, and the junction held 6 bases outside the gene matches. CDR1 LNHDA and CDR2 SQIVND come from the germline V gene (reference sequence). CDR3 in DNA: TGTGCCAGTAGTATAGTTAGCGGGATTGGGAATGAGCAGTTCTTC. This sequence encodes CASSIVSGIGNEQFF.

This clonotype was counted ten times or more. The chain carries TRBV6-2 or TRBV6-3 and TRBJ1-5; 8 bases align to TRBD1. The CDR3 has 15 amino acids. V was pared by 6 bases and J by 6 bases, with 10 bases of the junction left unmatched. The germline V gene encodes CDR1 MNHEY and CDR2 SVGEGT. The CDR3 nucleotides read TGTGCCAGCAGCCAACCTCGCAGGGGGCGTCAGCCCCAGCATTTT. Its translation is CASSQPRRGRQPQHF.

This clonotype was detected ten times or more. V gene TRBV6-5 combines with J gene TRBJ2-4; 7 bases align to TRBD1. CDR3 length: 18 amino acids. Germline assignment: CDR1 MNHEY and CDR2 SVGAGI. With 5 bases clipped from V and 0 bases from J, the junction kept 13 bases outside the gene matches. The CDR3 reads CASSNGTVNLLAKNIQYF. CDR3 nucleotide sequence: TGTGCCAGCAGTAACGGGACAGTAAACCTACTAGCCAAAAACATTCAGTACTTC.

V is TRBV19 and J is TRBJ1-5; possible D gene TRBD1, 6 bases. V gave up 8 bases and J gave up 1 base, with 15 bases separating them. The CDR3 covers 15 residues. CDR1 is LNHDA and CDR2 is SQIVND in the germline V gene (reference sequence). The CDR3, as DNA: TGTGCCAGTCGTCCGGGAGGGGGGAGCAATCAGCCCCAGCATTTT. Residues: CASRPGGGSNQPQHF. The whole variable domain, remainder taken from reference TRBV19 and TRBJ1-5, is DGGITQSPKYLFRKEGQNVTLSCEQNLNHDAMYWYRQDPGQGLRLIYYSQIVNDFQKGDIAEGYSVSREKKESFPLTVTSAQKNPTAFYLCASRPGGGSNQPQHFGDGTRLSIL.

The table lists this clonotype with a few counts. The chain uses TRBV9 and TRBJ2-2, with D possibly being TRBD2 (5 bases). The ends were cut back, 3 bases at V and 5 bases at J, with 17 bases in the middle. CDR1 is SGDLS and CDR2 is YYNGEE in the germline V gene. This CDR3 comprises 16 residues. The CDR3, as DNA: TGTGCCAGCAGCGAGTTTGTTTATGGACTGACCGGGGAGCTGTTTTTT. Amino acid sequence: CASSEFVYGLTGELFF.

This clonotype was recorded at least ten times. This chain connects TRBV11-2 to TRBJ2-1, with 12 bases that match TRBD2. The CDR3 is 12 amino acids. CDR1 is SGHAT, CDR2 FQNNGV, per germline. J gave up 14 bases and V 8 bases, and 7 bases lay outside the gene matches. CDR3 protein: CASRLAGGPEFF. The CDR3 nucleotides read TGTGCCAGCCGGCTAGCGGGAGGGCCAGAGTTCTTC.

This clonotype was seen a single time. The chain links TRBV5-3 to TRBJ2-1, with 9 bases matching TRBD2. TRBV5-3 is an ORF, with its function uncertain. The J segment lost 5 bases and the V segment lost 8 bases, leaving 20 bases of the junction unmatched. CDR3 length: 18 amino acids. The CDR3 nucleotides read TGTGCCAGGGGCTTGGGGCGGGAGGGGAAAAGCCTTGACAATGAGCAGTTCTTC. Encoded protein: CARGLGREGKSLDNEQFF.

The chain has TRBV12-5 and TRBJ2-1; TRBD2 matches 8 bases. CDR1 and CDR2 (germline): LGHNT, FRNRAP. V shed 1 base and J 1 base; nucleotides not matched to a gene: 24. The CDR3 runs 23 residues. This CDR3 is CASGLAEGGIRRGDRPSYNEQFF. CDR3 DNA: TGTGCTAGTGGTTTGGCCGAAGGGGGGATTCGGCGGGGGGACCGCCCGTCCTACAATGAGCAGTTCTTC.

This clonotype was seen only a few times. V usage is TRBV7-2 and J usage is TRBJ2-1, with 7 bases aligning to TRBD2. CDR1 is SGHTA, CDR2 FQGNSA, per germline. The ends lost 8 bases at V and 10 bases at J; junction bases unmatched: 2. The CDR3 spans 10 residues. CDR3 nucleotide sequence: TGTGCCAGCCGGGGGGACGAGCAGTTCTTC. This gives the protein CASRGDEQFF.

The chain employs TRBV6-2 or TRBV6-3 and TRBJ2-5; 9 bases fit TRBD2. The ends lost 0 bases at V and 4 bases at J; junction bases unmatched: 6. Germline CDR1 and CDR2: MNHEY and SVGEGT. This CDR3 is 16 amino acids long. The CDR3 DNA sequence: TGTGCCAGCAGTTACTCGGTAGCGGGGGAGGGAGAGACCCAGTACTTC. As protein: CASSYSVAGEGETQYF.

This clonotype was observed at least ten times. This chain connects TRBV20-1 to TRBJ2-5; weak D call: TRBD2 (6 bases). Germline V lookup: CDR1 DFQATT, CDR2 SNEGSKA (reference sequence). The CDR3 covers 16 residues. Trimming took off 3 bases at V and 0 bases at J, with 17 bases between the two ends. In DNA form, the CDR3 reads TGCAGTGCTAGTCCTCCAATTGGGGGGAACCAAGAGACCCAGTACTTC. Its translation: CSASPPIGGNQETQYF.

This clonotype was counted a few times. This chain uses TRBV5-1 with TRBJ1-1; D is unclear. CDR3 size: 15 residues. The germline gives CDR1 SGHRS, CDR2 YFSETQ. With 0 bases removed from V and 2 bases from J, the gap between germline ends came to 11 bases. The CDR3 loop is CASSLANLPNTEAFF. The CDR3 DNA follows: TGCGCCAGCAGCTTGGCCAATTTACCCAACACTGAAGCTTTCTTT.

This clonotype was seen repeatedly, ten times or more. The chain is built from TRBV28 and TRBJ1-1, with D perhaps TRBD1 (5 bases). CDR1 and CDR2 from the germline V gene are MDHEN and SYDVKM. Deletions cut 5 bases from V and 6 bases from J, with 13 bases between. The CDR3 sequence is 13 residues long. CDR3 sequence (DNA): TGTGCCAGCAGTCTAATGGGACTTTCTGAAGCTTTCTTT. Translation gives CASSLMGLSEAFF. The variable domain in full, completed from reference TRBV28 and TRBJ1-1, reads DVKVTQSSRYLVKRTGEKVFLECVQDMDHENMFWYRQDPGLGLRLIYFSYDVKMKEKGDIPEGYSVSREKKERFSLILESASTNQTSMYLCASSLMGLSEAFFGQGTRLTVV.

The J gene is TRBJ2-3, the V gene TRBV28; 11 bases agree with TRBD2. CDR1 is MDHEN and CDR2 is SYDVKM in the germline V gene. The trim removed 5 bases at V and 1 base at J, leaving 5 bases unmatched. There are 16 residues in the CDR3. The CDR3 sequence is CASSTMGLAGTDTQYF. CDR3 DNA: TGTGCCAGCAGTACCATGGGACTAGCGGGCACAGATACGCAGTATTTT.

At least ten counts were recorded for this clonotype. At one end the junction does not follow the germline gene, possibly because of a read error. The chain combines TRBV12-3 or TRBV12-4 with TRBJ2-7; 8 bases fit TRBD1. The CDR3 runs to 11 residues. The CDR3, as DNA: TGTGCCAGCAGCGGACAGGGTCTACGGGACTTC. Translation gives CASSGQGLRDF.

Ten or more counts support this clonotype. The chain joins TRBV12-3 or TRBV12-4 to TRBJ1-1, with a possible D match to TRBD1 (6 bases). V was shortened by 8 bases and J by 1 base, with 11 bases between the two germline ends. This CDR3 region has 13 residues. For the CDR3, the DNA is TGTGCCAGCGGTGCGACAGGGAACACTGAAGCTTTCTTT. Translation gives CASGATGNTEAFF.

This clonotype was seen ten or more times. The chain is built from TRBV6-5 and TRBJ2-7; D gene ambiguous. Germline V gene data show CDR1 as MNHEY and CDR2 as SVGAGI. The CDR3 consists of 12 residues. Between the trimmed V and J ends, which lost 2 bases and 0 bases, there was a span of 2 bases. CDR3 protein: CASSYNSYEQYF. The DNA of the CDR3 is TGTGCCAGCAGTTACAACTCCTACGAGCAGTACTTC.

This clonotype was counted at least ten times. The chain has TRBV27 and TRBJ1-2; the D gene is possibly TRBD1 (5 bases). CDR1 MNHEY and CDR2 SMNVEV come from the germline V gene (reference sequence). The CDR3 is 14 amino acids. V was cut by 8 bases and J by 0 bases, with 13 bases left in between. The CDR3 sequence: CASRRAGTNYGYTF. CDR3 coding DNA: TGTGCCAGCCGCCGGGCAGGGACTAACTATGGCTACACCTTC.

The sample holds many counts of this clonotype. The chain links TRBV7-2 to TRBJ1-1; D unclear. CDR1 SGHTA and CDR2 FQGNSA come from the germline V gene. Trimming shortened V by 4 bases and J by 5 bases, and 17 bases separated the two germline ends. The CDR3 consists of 15 residues. The CDR3 bases are TGTGCCAGCAGCTCCTGGACGGCCGAGACAACTGAAGCTTTCTTT. Amino acids: CASSSWTAETTEAFF. Variable domain in full (rest from reference TRBV7-2 and TRBJ1-1): GAGVSQSPSNKVTEKGKDVELRCDPISGHTALYWYRQSLGQGLEFLIYFQGNSAPDKSGLPSDRFSAERTGGSVSTLTIQRTQQEDSAVYLCASSSWTAETTEAFFGQGTRLTVV.

This clonotype came up many times. V and J are TRBV20-1 and TRBJ2-2, with D possibly TRBD2 on 7 matching bases. Germline values: CDR1 DFQATT, CDR2 SNEGSKA (reference sequence). The CDR3 has 14 amino acids. The ends were cut back, 3 bases at V and 4 bases at J, with 12 bases in the middle. CDR3 DNA sequence: TGCAGTGCTAGGGGGGGGCACCTCACCGGGGAGCTGTTTTTT. This translates into CSARGGHLTGELFF.

This clonotype was recorded many times. The chain recombines TRBV3-1 with TRBJ2-5; D is undetermined. This CDR3 comprises 12 residues. V lost 1 base and J 7 bases, leaving 7 bases between the germline ends. CDR1 is LGHDT, CDR2 YNNKEL, per germline (reference sequence). CDR3 amino acids: CASSQGLVTQYF. In DNA form, the CDR3 reads TGTGCCAGCAGCCAAGGGTTGGTGACCCAGTACTTC.

A few counts support this clonotype. This chain joins TRBV28 and TRBJ2-3, with 16 bases fitting TRBD2. The CDR3 totals 18 residues. The V gene end was trimmed by 2 bases and the J gene end by 4 bases; junction bases not matched to a gene: 6. CDR1 and CDR2 from the germline V gene are MDHEN and SYDVKM. CDR3 DNA: TGTGCCAGCAGTTTAGCGGGACTAGCGGGAGGGCCGCCAGATACGCAGTATTTT. It codes for CASSLAGLAGGPPDTQYF.

In this sample, this clonotype turned up many times. V is TRBV25-1 and J is TRBJ1-1, with D maybe TRBD1 (5 bases). The CDR3 runs to 12 residues. Per germline, CDR1 MGHDK and CDR2 SYGVNS. V lost 7 bases, J lost 7 bases, and 13 bases lay in between. This chain's CDR3 is CASTRWGSEAFF. The CDR3 region has the DNA TGTGCCAGCACCCGGTGGGGCAGTGAAGCTTTCTTT. The complete variable domain, with remaining parts taken from reference TRBV25-1 and TRBJ1-1, reads EADIYQTPRYLVIGTGKKITLECSQTMGHDKMYWYQQDPGMELHLIHYSYGVNSTEKGDLSSESTVSRIRTEHFPLTLESARPSHTSQYLCASTRWGSEAFFGQGTRLTVV.

This chain connects TRBV7-9 to TRBJ1-1; D may be TRBD1 (5 bases). V was trimmed by 4 bases and J by 6 bases, leaving 18 bases between them. The CDR3 totals 15 residues. The germline V gene has CDR1 SEHNR and CDR2 FQNEAQ (reference sequence). The CDR3 bases are TGTGCCAGCAGCTCCCTGGCCGGCAGGGTCCCTGAAGCTTTCTTT. It yields the protein CASSSLAGRVPEAFF. Full variable domain (outside the CDR3, taken from reference TRBV7-9 and TRBJ1-1): DTGVSQNPRHKITKRGQNVTFRCDPISEHNRLYWYRQTLGQGPEFLTYFQNEAQLEKSRLLSDRFSAERPKGSFSTLEIQRTEQGDSAMYLCASSSLAGRVPEAFFGQGTRLTVV.

This clonotype has ten or more counts. This chain uses TRBV5-1 with TRBJ2-1; D possibly corresponds to TRBD1 (5 bases). Per germline, CDR1 SGHRS and CDR2 YFSETQ. CDR3 length equals 15 residues. Trimming shortened V by 4 bases and J by 1 base, and 12 bases separated the two germline ends. The CDR3 region has the DNA TGCGCCAGCAGCCCAGACAGCCCTTCCTACAATGAGCAGTTCTTC. This codes for CASSPDSPSYNEQFF.